Presented here are 22 T cell receptor beta chains from one specimen sequenced in a study of blood T cell repertoires in COVID-19 (dated by TCRdb to 2018 to 2020). The receptor library was made with the immunoSEQ multiplex PCR assay. In TCRdb, the immuneACCESS table is reduced to in-frame sequences with V and J assigned. These tables do not hold every clone; where another copy was compared, an unresolved V gene accounts for under half, and the others remain unexplained. This sample comprises approximately 210,000 clones, approximately 87% of them detected only once. The ten largest clonotypes hold approximately 2.6% of the sample. The sequenced sample consisted of peripheral blood. These receptors were taken from a woman aged 70-85 years with active or convalescent COVID-19.

This clone was counted a single time. The chain combines TRBV5-4 with TRBJ1-1; D ambiguous. From germline, CDR1 is SGHNT and CDR2 YYREEE (reference sequence). This CDR3 has 13 amino acids. V was pared by 4 bases and J by 5 bases, with 12 bases between. This CDR3 reads CASSIDGETEAFF. The CDR3, as DNA: TGTGCCAGCAGCATCGATGGGGAGACTGAAGCTTTCTTT.

This clone was counted many times. The J gene is TRBJ2-1, the V gene TRBV18; TRBD2 aligns across 8 bases. Germline loops: CDR1 KGHSH, CDR2 LQKENI. The CDR3 is 14 residues long. V shed 7 bases and J 8 bases; nucleotides not matched to a gene: 10. This chain's CDR3 is CASYPGLVGHEQFF. The CDR3, as DNA: TGTGCCAGCTACCCGGGACTAGTTGGCCATGAGCAGTTCTTC. The full variable domain, its missing parts supplied by reference TRBV18 and TRBJ2-1, is NAGVMQNPRHLVRRRGQEARLRCSPMKGHSHVYWYRQLPEEGLKFMVYLQKENIIDESGMPKERFSAEFPKEGPSILRIQQVVRGDSAAYFCASYPGLVGHEQFFGPGTRLTVL.

This clone was detected many times. This chain joins TRBV3-1 (or the pseudogene TRBV3-2) and TRBJ1-2; 9 bases agree with TRBD1. The germline V gene encodes CDR1 LGHDT and CDR2 YNNKEL (reference sequence). There are 15 residues in the CDR3. The trim removed 0 bases at V and 8 bases at J, leaving 7 bases unmatched. CDR3 in amino acids: CASSQDSNRGQGYTF. Here the CDR3 DNA reads TGTGCCAGCAGCCAAGATTCAAACAGGGGGCAGGGCTACACCTTC.

The rearrangement joins TRBV6-6 to TRBJ1-4; 7 bases line up with TRBD1. The CDR3 has 16 amino acids. The germline CDR1 and CDR2 sequences are MNHNY and SVGAGI (reference sequence). The ends lost 7 bases at V and 0 bases at J; junction bases unmatched: 8. The CDR3 loop is CASTDRDSATNEKLFF. For the CDR3, the DNA is TGTGCCAGCACCGATAGGGACAGTGCAACTAATGAAAAACTGTTTTTT.

V and J are TRBV19 and TRBJ1-6; no clear D. Trimming cost V 8 bases and J 4 bases, with 6 bases left between them. The V gene's germline CDR1 is LNHDA and CDR2 SQIVND (reference sequence). The CDR3 has 12 amino acids. The CDR3 DNA follows: TGTGCCAGTCACTCATATAATTCACCCCTCCACTTT. This gives the protein CASHSYNSPLHF.

This chain connects TRBV2 to TRBJ2-3; TRBD2 might be the D (6 bases). Trimming took 3 bases from V and 8 from J, leaving 12 bases between them. CDR1 and CDR2 (germline): SNHLY, FYNNEI. CDR3 length: 13 residues. The CDR3 protein is CASSESTGSTQYF. CDR3 bases: TGTGCCAGCAGTGAGTCGACCGGGAGTACGCAGTATTTT.

CDR3 protein: CASSPPGDYGYTF. CDR3 bases: TGTGCCAGCAGTCCCCCAGGGGACTATGGCTACACCTTC. The V call is TRBV13, the J call TRBJ1-2; TRBD1 might be the D (6 bases). V gave up 6 bases and J gave up 3 bases, with 11 bases separating them. In germline, CDR1 is PRHDT, CDR2 FYEKMQ (reference sequence). This CDR3 comprises 13 residues.

The chain combines TRBV6-5 with TRBJ1-3, with 8 nucleotides matching TRBD1. V gave up 6 bases and J gave up 1 base; unmatched junction bases: 5. The CDR3 has 15 residues. The germline gives CDR1 MNHEY, CDR2 SVGAGI. This chain's CDR3 is CASSKDRVSGNTIYF. The CDR3 coding sequence is TGTGCCAGCAGCAAGGACAGGGTATCTGGAAACACCATATATTTT.

V gene TRBV28 combines with J gene TRBJ2-3; 11 nucleotides align to TRBD2. The V segment lost 7 bases and the J segment 3 bases; nucleotides outside the gene matches: 3. CDR3 size: 14 residues. Per the germline V gene, CDR1 is MDHEN and CDR2 is SYDVKM. The CDR3 sequence: CASKIAGGTDTQYF. The CDR3 DNA reads as TGTGCCAGCAAAATAGCGGGAGGGACAGATACGCAGTATTTT.

This clone was counted only a few times. The chain uses TRBV6-2 or TRBV6-3 and TRBJ1-1; TRBD1 might be the D (6 bases). V was shortened by 6 bases and J by 5 bases, with 13 bases between the two germline ends. This CDR3 is built from 13 residues. Germline-derived CDR1 and CDR2 are MNHEY and SVGEGT. Here the CDR3 reads CASSHGQITEAFF. DNA of the CDR3: TGTGCCAGCAGCCATGGACAGATAACTGAAGCTTTCTTT.

V is TRBV7-6 and J is TRBJ1-4; possible D gene TRBD1, 6 bases. CDR1 and CDR2 from the germline V gene are SGHVS and FNYEAQ. V dropped 8 bases and J dropped 6 bases, with 13 bases sitting between them. The CDR3 is 13 residues long. CDR3 sequence reads: CASHPGGHEKLFF. CDR3 in DNA: TGTGCCAGCCACCCGGGGGGGCATGAAAAACTGTTTTTT.

The V and J genes are TRBV5-4 and TRBJ1-1; D possibly corresponds to TRBD1 (6 bases). CDR3 size: 12 residues. Germline-derived CDR1 and CDR2 are SGHNT and YYREEE (reference sequence). Trimming removed 5 bases at V and 3 bases at J, with 8 bases between. The CDR3 loop reads CASRGGDTEAFF. CDR3 DNA sequence: TGTGCCAGCAGAGGGGGGGACACTGAAGCTTTCTTT.

The chain is built from TRBV12-3 or TRBV12-4 and TRBJ2-7; TRBD2 agrees at 7 bases. The CDR3 has 12 residues. The ends lost 6 bases at V and 6 bases at J; junction bases unmatched: 5. The CDR3 reads CASRLSGAEQYF. The CDR3, as DNA: TGTGCCAGCAGGCTAAGCGGGGCCGAGCAGTACTTC.

V usage is TRBV30 and J usage is TRBJ1-6; tentative D call: TRBD1 (5 bases). Per the germline V gene, CDR1 is GTSNPN and CDR2 is SVGIG (reference sequence). This CDR3 contains 15 residues. The V gene lost 2 bases and the J gene lost 2 bases, with 10 bases spanning the gap. The CDR3, as DNA: TGTGCCTGGAGTTCCCGACAGACCTATAATTCACCCCTCCACTTT. This encodes CAWSSRQTYNSPLHF.

CDR3 loop: CASSLPGGETQYF. In DNA form, the CDR3 reads TGTGCCAGCAGCTTACCAGGGGGGGAGACCCAGTACTTC. The rearrangement uses TRBV13 and TRBJ2-5; D might be TRBD1 (7 bases). The CDR3 covers 13 residues. Trimming removed 2 bases at V and 5 bases at J, with 9 bases between. CDR1 PRHDT and CDR2 FYEKMQ come from the germline V gene (reference sequence).

As to this clone: Other nucleotide sequences from this sample produce the same CDR3. This chain links TRBV3-1 (or the pseudogene TRBV3-2) with TRBJ1-5; 12 bases fit TRBD1. This CDR3 region has 15 residues. V shed 6 bases and J 5 bases; nucleotides not matched to a gene: 5. Germline-derived CDR1 and CDR2 are LGHDT and YNNKEL (reference sequence). The CDR3 spells CASSPGTGGYQPQHF. CDR3 DNA sequence: TGTGCCAGCAGTCCCGGGACAGGGGGCTATCAGCCCCAGCATTTT.

This rearrangement joins TRBV6-5 to TRBJ1-6; TRBD1 agrees at 10 bases. The trim removed 6 bases at V and 10 bases at J, leaving 3 bases unmatched. Germline assignment: CDR1 MNHEY and CDR2 SVGAGI. The CDR3 contains 13 residues. The CDR3 spells CASRDRGKSPLHF. Here the CDR3 DNA reads TGTGCCAGCAGGGACAGGGGGAAATCACCCCTCCACTTT.

V gene TRBV28 combines with J gene TRBJ2-1; 7 bases align to TRBD2. This CDR3 comprises 13 residues. V gave up 6 bases and J gave up 6 bases; unmatched junction bases: 5. CDR1 is MDHEN and CDR2 is SYDVKM in the germline V gene. As DNA, the CDR3 is TGTGCCAGCAGCCCGGGACTAAGCAATGAGCAGTTCTTC. It specifies CASSPGLSNEQFF.

This clone appeared once. The chain has TRBV6-5 and TRBJ2-3, with 9 bases identical to TRBD2. The CDR3 is made up of 15 amino acids. Unmatched junction bases numbered 5, after V lost 6 bases and J lost 1 base. The germline V gene has CDR1 MNHEY and CDR2 SVGAGI. The CDR3 loop reads CASSRGGAGTDTQYF. CDR3 sequence (DNA): TGTGCCAGCAGCCGCGGGGGGGCGGGCACAGATACGCAGTATTTT.

The V call is TRBV25-1, the J call TRBJ1-1, with D maybe TRBD1 (5 bases). CDR1 and CDR2 from the germline V gene are MGHDK and SYGVNS. Trimming cost V 6 bases and J 4 bases, with 15 bases left between them. The length of the CDR3 is 14 residues. This CDR3 is CASSSLAGGTEAFF. CDR3 sequence (DNA): TGTGCCAGCAGCTCCCTTGCCGGGGGCACTGAAGCTTTCTTT.

This clone was observed a few times. V usage is TRBV5-1 and J usage is TRBJ2-7; 7 bases fit TRBD1. After removal of 5 bases from V and 7 bases from J, the junction contained 12 bases not matched to a gene. Germline V CDR1 and CDR2: SGHRS, YFSETQ. This CDR3 is built from 14 residues. The CDR3 bases are TGCGCCAGCAGTCATAGGACAGGCCCTGATGAGCAGTACTTC. Translation gives CASSHRTGPDEQYF.

This clone was recorded once. The V call is TRBV27, the J call TRBJ1-4; 7 nucleotides match TRBD1. The CDR3 extends over 21 amino acids. Germline V CDR1 and CDR2: MNHEY, SMNVEV (reference sequence). The V and J ends lost 5 bases and 0 bases, in that order; junction bases with no gene match: 21. The DNA of the CDR3 is TGTGCCAGCAGTCCATACTCTATTGGAGGACAGGCATCTGCAACTAATGAAAAACTGTTTTTT. Its protein is CASSPYSIGGQASATNEKLFF. The whole variable domain, filled in from reference TRBV27 and TRBJ1-4, reads EAQVTQNPRYLITVTGKKLTVTCSQNMNHEYMSWYRQDPGLGLRQIYYSMNVEVTDKGDVPEGYKVSRKEKRNFPLILESPSPNQTSLYFCASSPYSIGGQASATNEKLFFGSGTQLSVL.